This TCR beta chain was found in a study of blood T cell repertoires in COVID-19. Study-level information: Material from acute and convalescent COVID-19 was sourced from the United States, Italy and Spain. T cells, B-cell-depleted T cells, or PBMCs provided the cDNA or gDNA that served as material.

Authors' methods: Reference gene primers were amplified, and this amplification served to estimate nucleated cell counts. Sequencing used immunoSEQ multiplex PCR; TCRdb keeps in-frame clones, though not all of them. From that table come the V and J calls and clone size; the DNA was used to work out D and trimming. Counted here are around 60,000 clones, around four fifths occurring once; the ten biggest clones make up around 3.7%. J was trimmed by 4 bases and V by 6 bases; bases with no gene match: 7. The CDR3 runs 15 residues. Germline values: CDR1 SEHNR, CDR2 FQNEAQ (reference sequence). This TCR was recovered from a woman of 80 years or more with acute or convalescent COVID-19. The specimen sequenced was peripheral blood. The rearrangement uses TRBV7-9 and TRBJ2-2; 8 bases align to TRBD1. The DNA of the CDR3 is TGTGCCAGCAGGTTCGACAGGGGTGGCACCGGGGAGCTGTTTTTT. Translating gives CASRFDRGGTGELFF.